The 32 T cell receptor beta chains listed next were all sequenced from one sample in a study of T cell changes during pregnancy in multiple sclerosis (dated by TCRdb to about 2019). The library was prepared using the immunoSEQ multiplex PCR assay. The source is immuneACCESS, and TCRdb retained only in-frame sequences with V and J called. Part of the clones is not carried over; for the studies checked, unresolved V genes explain less than half of this, and the remainder is unexplained. For this sample the table gives 85,000 to 100,000 clones, of which approximately 93% were detected only once. Together, the top ten hold 0.99% of the sample. Sequences were derived from peripheral blood, sampled after pregnancy. Receptors were obtained from a female donor with multiple sclerosis, enrolled in a pregnancy study.

The chain couples TRBV9 to TRBJ2-1, with D possibly being TRBD2 (6 bases). The CDR3 is 13 residues long. Per germline, CDR1 SGDLS and CDR2 YYNGEE. V was clipped by 4 bases and J by 7 bases, with 12 bases between them. The CDR3 protein is CASSKASENEQFF. In DNA, the CDR3 is TGTGCCAGCAGCAAGGCTAGCGAGAATGAGCAGTTCTTC.

The rearrangement joins TRBV7-9 to TRBJ2-3; 7 bases map to TRBD1. The CDR3 is 15 amino acids. CDR1 is SEHNR and CDR2 is FQNEAQ in the germline V gene (reference sequence). Trimming took 4 bases from V and 5 from J; bases not matched to a gene: 9. CDR3 residues: CASSSDRELKDTQYF. Written as DNA, the CDR3 is TGTGCCAGCAGCTCCGACAGGGAGTTAAAAGATACGCAGTATTTT.

This clone showed up just once. V is TRBV27 and J is TRBJ2-7; 10 nucleotides agree with TRBD1. The V gene's germline CDR1 is MNHEY and CDR2 SMNVEV (reference sequence). The trim removed 8 bases at V and 3 bases at J, leaving 1 base unmatched. The CDR3 totals 12 residues. The DNA for the CDR3 is TGTGCCAGCCGGACAGGGGGCTACGAGCAGTACTTC. This codes for CASRTGGYEQYF.

This rearrangement joins TRBV28 to TRBJ2-1; maybe TRBD1 (6 bases). The CDR3 runs to 15 residues. Trimming removed 6 bases at V and 6 bases at J, with 18 bases between. The V gene's germline CDR1 is MDHEN and CDR2 SYDVKM. The CDR3 sequence is CASSPDRYMGNEQFF. CDR3 DNA: TGTGCCAGCAGCCCCGACAGGTACATGGGCAATGAGCAGTTCTTC.

The chain joins TRBV28 to TRBJ2-1; D possibly corresponds to TRBD2 (6 bases). V was pared by 8 bases and J by 7 bases, with 18 bases between. This CDR3 contains 14 residues. CDR1 and CDR2 from the germline V gene are MDHEN and SYDVKM. CDR3 loop: CASLSAGLQNEQFF. CDR3 nucleotide sequence: TGTGCCAGCCTGTCTGCGGGACTTCAGAATGAGCAGTTCTTC. Complete variable domain (other parts from reference TRBV28 and TRBJ2-1): DVKVTQSSRYLVKRTGEKVFLECVQDMDHENMFWYRQDPGLGLRLIYFSYDVKMKEKGDIPEGYSVSREKKERFSLILESASTNQTSMYLCASLSAGLQNEQFFGPGTRLTVL.

V and J are TRBV19 and TRBJ2-1; 9 positions agree with TRBD1. This CDR3 spans 14 amino acids. CDR1 is LNHDA, CDR2 SQIVND, per germline (reference sequence). V lost 4 bases to trimming and J lost 4 bases; unmatched junction nucleotides: 2. The CDR3 reads CASSRGQGYNEQFF. CDR3 in DNA: TGTGCCAGTAGTAGAGGACAGGGGTACAATGAGCAGTTCTTC.

This clone was seen only once. This chain uses TRBV2 with TRBJ2-2, with D maybe TRBD1 (6 bases). The CDR3 totals 14 residues. V was cut by 8 bases and J by 4 bases, with 14 bases left in between. CDR1 and CDR2 (germline): SNHLY, FYNNEI. The CDR3 DNA is TGTGCCAGCTTTAGGACAGTTACCACCGGGGAGCTGTTTTTT. Amino acid sequence: CASFRTVTTGELFF. Filled out from reference TRBV2 and TRBJ2-2, the complete variable domain reads EPEVTQTPSHQVTQMGQEVILRCVPISNHLYFYWYRQILGQKVEFLVSFYNNEISEKSEIFDDQFSVERPDGSNFTLKIRSTKLEDSAMYFCASFRTVTTGELFFGEGSRLTVL.

A single count supports this clone. This rearrangement joins TRBV2 to TRBJ2-6, with D possibly matching TRBD2 (5 bases). This CDR3 is 15 amino acids long. Looked up from germline, CDR1 is SNHLY and CDR2 is FYNNEI. The V and J ends lost 5 bases and 1 base respectively, with 9 bases between them. The chain's CDR3 is CASSSGLSGANVLTF. CDR3 sequence (DNA): TGTGCCAGCAGTTCCGGACTGTCTGGGGCCAACGTCCTGACTTTC.

This chain joins TRBV19 and TRBJ2-2; D is unclear. V was clipped by 8 bases and J by 2 bases, with 12 bases between them. From germline, CDR1 is LNHDA and CDR2 SQIVND (reference sequence). The CDR3 covers 14 residues. The CDR3 here is CASRQAVNTGELFF. The DNA of the CDR3 is TGTGCCAGTCGTCAGGCAGTAAACACCGGGGAGCTGTTTTTT.

The V and J genes are TRBV4-3 and TRBJ2-7; D might be TRBD2 (6 bases). The ends were cut back, 3 bases at V and 3 bases at J, with 15 bases in the middle. CDR3 size: 15 residues. Germline CDR1 and CDR2: LGHNA and YSLEER. CDR3 DNA sequence: TGCGCCAGCAGCCAGGGACTCCTTGGAGGCTACGAGCAGTACTTC. This encodes CASSQGLLGGYEQYF.

V gene TRBV27 combines with J gene TRBJ1-1, with a weak D call TRBD1 (5 bases). Germline V gives CDR1 MNHEY, CDR2 SMNVEV (reference sequence). V was shortened by 2 bases and J by 7 bases, with 14 bases between the two germline ends. This CDR3 spans 14 amino acids. DNA of the CDR3: TGTGCCAGCAGTTTAAAAATGACAGCCGATGAAGCTTTCTTT. This sequence encodes CASSLKMTADEAFF.

This clone was counted only a few times. The chain joins TRBV7-2 to TRBJ1-1; D call uncertain. Per germline, CDR1 SGHTA and CDR2 FQGNSA. The germline V and J ends were trimmed by 2 bases and 5 bases, with 9 bases remaining between them. This CDR3 is 13 amino acids long. The CDR3 sequence: CASSLTQTTEAFF. DNA for the CDR3: TGTGCCAGCAGCTTAACCCAAACAACTGAAGCTTTCTTT.

V gene TRBV5-1 combines with J gene TRBJ1-1; TRBD1 might be the D (6 bases). V was pared by 0 bases and J by 4 bases, with 19 bases between. Per germline, CDR1 SGHRS and CDR2 YFSETQ. The CDR3 is 17 amino acids. As DNA, the CDR3 is TGCGCCAGCAGCTTGGGGGGAGGGGGTACTGGTATCACTGAAGCTTTCTTT. It specifies CASSLGGGGTGITEAFF.

The genes are TRBV9 and TRBJ1-1; D is perhaps TRBD1 (6 bases). The CDR3 is 15 amino acids. The V end was cut by 0 bases, the J end by 1 base, with 10 bases between. Per the germline V gene, CDR1 is SGDLS and CDR2 is YYNGEE. DNA for the CDR3: TGTGCCAGCAGCGTAGCGACAGGCCGGAACACTGAAGCTTTCTTT. It codes for CASSVATGRNTEAFF.

The rearrangement links TRBV9 to TRBJ2-6; a possible D gene is TRBD2 (5 bases). Germline loops: CDR1 SGDLS, CDR2 YYNGEE. V was cut by 0 bases and J by 2 bases, with 6 bases left in between. The CDR3 contains 15 residues. In DNA form, the CDR3 reads TGTGCCAGCAGCGTAGGAGGGACTGGGGCCAACGTCCTGACTTTC. It codes for CASSVGGTGANVLTF. Full variable domain (rest looked up from reference TRBV9 and TRBJ2-6): DSGVTQTPKHLITATGQRVTLRCSPRSGDLSVYWYQQSLDQGLQFLIQYYNGEERAKGNILERFSAQQFPDLHSELNLSSLELGDSALYFCASSVGGTGANVLTFGAGSRLTVL.

This chain links TRBV7-2 with TRBJ2-4; possibly TRBD2 for D (5 bases). Germline CDR1 reads SGHTA; CDR2 reads FQGNSA. Trimming took off 1 base at V and 1 base at J, with 14 bases between the two ends. There are 17 residues in the CDR3. The chain's CDR3 is CASSLGVGVTAKNIQYF. The CDR3 DNA reads as TGTGCCAGCAGCTTAGGGGTGGGAGTCACGGCCAAAAACATTCAGTACTTC.

In its sample, this clone is medium-sized. This chain uses TRBV2 with TRBJ1-2; perhaps TRBD1 as D (6 bases). V was shortened by 5 bases and J by 7 bases, with 14 bases between the two germline ends. Per germline, CDR1 SNHLY and CDR2 FYNNEI. The CDR3 is 13 amino acids. The CDR3 protein is CASSFYRVAGYTF. In DNA form, the CDR3 reads TGTGCCAGCAGTTTTTACAGGGTTGCTGGCTACACCTTC.

The J gene is TRBJ2-2, the V gene TRBV5-1; 7 bases agree with TRBD2. The CDR3 totals 16 residues. The ends lost 0 bases at V and 5 bases at J; junction bases unmatched: 7. The germline gives CDR1 SGHRS, CDR2 YFSETQ. CDR3 protein: CASSLGGGFTTGELFF. CDR3 nucleotide sequence: TGCGCCAGCAGCTTGGGCGGGGGTTTTACGACCGGGGAGCTGTTTTTT.

J is TRBJ1-2 and V is TRBV30, with D perhaps TRBD1 (6 bases). The length of the CDR3 is 11 residues. Germline values: CDR1 GTSNPN, CDR2 SVGIG (reference sequence). V was shortened by 8 bases and J by 6 bases, with 13 bases between the two germline ends. CDR3 nucleotides: TGTGCCCGTAGACAGGTCGATGGCTACACCTTC. It codes for CARRQVDGYTF.

About this clone: This sample also contains other DNA sequences that code for the same CDR3. V gene TRBV6-5 combines with J gene TRBJ1-1; D is possibly TRBD1 (6 bases). Looked up from germline, CDR1 is MNHEY and CDR2 is SVGAGI. This CDR3 contains 14 residues. V lost 3 bases and J lost 0, with 8 bases in between. CDR3 nucleotide sequence: TGTGCCAGCAGTTATCAGGGGCTGAACACTGAAGCTTTCTTT. Its translation: CASSYQGLNTEAFF.

CDR3 in DNA: TGTGCCAGCAGCCGAGCGGGACCTTCGCGCAATGAGCAGTTCTTC. It codes for CASSRAGPSRNEQFF. This chain joins TRBV5-5 and TRBJ2-1; TRBD2 aligns across 7 bases. J gave up 6 bases and V 4 bases, and 10 bases lay outside the gene matches. This CDR3 has 15 amino acids. CDR1 and CDR2 (germline): SGHKS, YYEKEE (reference sequence).

On this clone itself: Relative to the germline gene, one junction end is altered; a read error may explain this. V usage is TRBV10-3 and J usage is TRBJ2-1; a possible D gene is TRBD2 (6 bases). There are 14 residues in the CDR3. From germline, CDR1 is ENHRY and CDR2 SYGVKD. The DNA of the CDR3 is TGTGCCTTCAGAGCGGGCGGACTCGACAATGAGCAGTTCTTC. Translating gives CAFRAGGLDNEQFF.

The chain uses TRBV4-1 and TRBJ2-1; TRBD2 aligns across 10 bases. CDR1 and CDR2 from the germline V gene are MGHRA and YSYEKL. Germline trimming cut 6 bases from V and 4 bases from J; bases unmatched to any gene: 3. The CDR3 extends over 14 amino acids. The CDR3 loop is CASRGLAEYNEQFF. DNA for the CDR3: TGCGCCAGCAGAGGACTAGCGGAGTACAATGAGCAGTTCTTC.

The chain employs TRBV28 and TRBJ2-1, with 10 bases identical to TRBD1. This CDR3 region has 15 residues. V trimming: 6 bases; J trimming: 8 bases; junction bases outside the gene matches: 10. Germline values: CDR1 MDHEN, CDR2 SYDVKM. The CDR3 nucleotides are TGTGCCAGCAGAACCGCCGGGACAGGGGTCCATGAGCAGTTCTTC. This encodes CASRTAGTGVHEQFF.

The chain links TRBV19 to TRBJ2-1; TRBD2 agrees at 7 bases. There are 14 residues in the CDR3. The trim removed 3 bases at V and 8 bases at J, leaving 7 bases unmatched. Germline-derived CDR1 and CDR2 are LNHDA and SQIVND (reference sequence). For the CDR3, the DNA is TGTGCCAGTAGTATCCAGCGGGGTCTACATGAGCAGTTCTTC. This codes for CASSIQRGLHEQFF.

The V and J genes are TRBV9 and TRBJ2-5; 8 bases are shared with TRBD2. V was clipped by 3 bases and J by 5 bases; unmatched bases: 6. The length of the CDR3 is 14 residues. CDR1 and CDR2 (germline): SGDLS, YYNGEE. CDR3 residues: CASSDGGAGETQYF. CDR3 DNA sequence: TGTGCCAGCAGCGACGGGGGGGCGGGGGAGACCCAGTACTTC.

The rearrangement uses TRBV9 and TRBJ1-2; TRBD1 agrees at 11 bases. The CDR3 totals 16 residues. J was trimmed by 5 bases and V by 4 bases; bases with no gene match: 10. In germline, CDR1 is SGDLS, CDR2 YYNGEE. The CDR3 is CASSFPRDRGGYGYTF. DNA of the CDR3: TGTGCCAGCAGCTTCCCTCGGGACAGGGGGGGTTATGGCTACACCTTC. Filled out from reference TRBV9 and TRBJ1-2, the complete variable domain reads DSGVTQTPKHLITATGQRVTLRCSPRSGDLSVYWYQQSLDQGLQFLIQYYNGEERAKGNILERFSAQQFPDLHSELNLSSLELGDSALYFCASSFPRDRGGYGYTFGSGTRLTVV.

The chain has TRBV28 and TRBJ1-5; 8 positions agree with TRBD1. This CDR3 region has 18 residues. Germline V gene lookup returns CDR1 MDHEN and CDR2 SYDVKM. The trim removed 3 bases at V and 1 base at J, leaving 11 bases unmatched. CDR3 region: CASSFPQGARGSNQPQHF. As DNA, the CDR3 is TGTGCCAGCAGTTTTCCCCAGGGGGCGCGTGGGAGCAATCAGCCCCAGCATTTT. Full variable domain (missing parts from reference TRBV28 and TRBJ1-5): DVKVTQSSRYLVKRTGEKVFLECVQDMDHENMFWYRQDPGLGLRLIYFSYDVKMKEKGDIPEGYSVSREKKERFSLILESASTNQTSMYLCASSFPQGARGSNQPQHFGDGTRLSIL.

The chain couples TRBV7-9 to TRBJ2-1; D not certain. Trimming removed 6 bases from V and 7 bases from J, with 10 bases in between. Germline-derived CDR1 and CDR2 are SEHNR and FQNEAQ (reference sequence). The CDR3 contains 12 residues. CDR3 sequence: CASSVLVNEQFF. DNA for the CDR3: TGTGCCAGCAGTGTCCTAGTTAATGAGCAGTTCTTC.

The V gene is TRBV7-9, the J gene TRBJ2-5; D might be TRBD2 (6 bases). The V end was cut by 1 base, the J end by 3 bases, with 12 bases between. The CDR3 sequence is 15 residues long. The germline V gene encodes CDR1 SEHNR and CDR2 FQNEAQ (reference sequence). The CDR3 region is CASSLEGGSKETQYF. CDR3 coding DNA: TGTGCCAGCAGCTTAGAAGGAGGGAGTAAAGAGACCCAGTACTTC.

The chain is built from TRBV28 and TRBJ1-4; 8 bases agree with TRBD1. V shed 3 bases, J shed 8 bases, and the junction held 8 bases outside the gene matches. This CDR3 spans 15 amino acids. Germline V CDR1 and CDR2: MDHEN, SYDVKM. CDR3 in DNA: TGTGCCAGCAGTTTCAGAGGACAGGGTGACGAAAAACTGTTTTTT. It yields the protein CASSFRGQGDEKLFF. Together with reference TRBV28 and TRBJ1-4, the CDR3 gives the full variable domain: DVKVTQSSRYLVKRTGEKVFLECVQDMDHENMFWYRQDPGLGLRLIYFSYDVKMKEKGDIPEGYSVSREKKERFSLILESASTNQTSMYLCASSFRGQGDEKLFFGSGTQLSVL.

CDR3 loop: CANTMRMKGTDTQYF. The CDR3 region has the DNA TGTGCCAACACTATGAGGATGAAAGGCACAGATACGCAGTATTTT. The chain uses TRBV2 and TRBJ2-3; D gene ambiguous. V gave up 10 bases and J gave up 1 base, with 18 bases separating them. The CDR3 is made up of 15 amino acids. Germline V CDR1 and CDR2: SNHLY, FYNNEI.